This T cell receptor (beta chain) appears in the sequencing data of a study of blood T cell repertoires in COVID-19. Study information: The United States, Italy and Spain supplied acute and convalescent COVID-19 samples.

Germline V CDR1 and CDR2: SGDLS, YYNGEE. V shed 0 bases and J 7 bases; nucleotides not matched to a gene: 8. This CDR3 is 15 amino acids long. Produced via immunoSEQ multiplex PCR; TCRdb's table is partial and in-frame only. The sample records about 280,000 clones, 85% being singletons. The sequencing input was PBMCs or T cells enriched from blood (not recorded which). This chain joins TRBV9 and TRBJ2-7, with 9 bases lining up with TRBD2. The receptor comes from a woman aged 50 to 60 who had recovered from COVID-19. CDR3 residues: CASSVESGGPWEQYF. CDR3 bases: TGTGCCAGCAGCGTAGAAAGCGGGGGGCCTTGGGAGCAGTACTTC. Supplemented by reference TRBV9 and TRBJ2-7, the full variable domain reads DSGVTQTPKHLITATGQRVTLRCSPRSGDLSVYWYQQSLDQGLQFLIQYYNGEERAKGNILERFSAQQFPDLHSELNLSSLELGDSALYFCASSVESGGPWEQYFGPGTRLTVT.